This T cell receptor (beta chain) stems from a study of siplizumab effects on memory and regulatory T cells. Study findings and constraints: Proliferating Tregs in siplizumab cultures were never verified as suppressive. Siplizumab caused a significant drop in alloreactive sequences traceable to unstimulated CD4+ memory cells. Roughly 75-95% of proliferating CD4+ or CD8+ clones lacked an assignable naive or memory phenotype.

Notes on this clone: The target antigen is unknown.

V dropped 7 bases and J dropped 4 bases, with 13 bases sitting between them. This CDR3 is built from 14 residues. Germline-derived CDR1 and CDR2 are MRHNA and SNTAGT. Assaying covered approximately 10^5 TCR templates per sample. Repertoires were generated with immunoSEQ multiplex PCR, while TCRdb's copy carries only in-frame clones and drops some. Of around 97,000 clones listed, roughly 94% were seen once; the top ten hold 1% to 1.5%. Sequenced material: non-Treg CD4+ T cells sorted from blood. The chain recombines TRBV6-4 with TRBJ2-2; D not certain. The receptor's source is a human donor in good health. This CDR3 reads CASTRSHLTGELFF. The DNA for the CDR3 is TGTGCCAGCACCCGGTCCCATCTCACCGGGGAGCTGTTTTTT.